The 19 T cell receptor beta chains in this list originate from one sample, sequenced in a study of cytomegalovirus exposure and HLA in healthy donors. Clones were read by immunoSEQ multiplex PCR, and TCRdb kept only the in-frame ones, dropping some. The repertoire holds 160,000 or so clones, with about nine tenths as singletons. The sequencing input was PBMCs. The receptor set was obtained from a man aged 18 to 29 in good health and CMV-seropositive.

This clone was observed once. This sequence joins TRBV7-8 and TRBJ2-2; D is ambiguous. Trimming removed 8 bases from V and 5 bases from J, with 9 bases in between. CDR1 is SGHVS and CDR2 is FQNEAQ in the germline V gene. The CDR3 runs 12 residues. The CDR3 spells CASPLETGELFF. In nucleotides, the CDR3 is TGTGCCAGCCCCCTGGAGACCGGGGAGCTGTTTTTT. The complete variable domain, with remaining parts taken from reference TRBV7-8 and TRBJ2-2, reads GAGVSQSPRYKVAKRGQDVALRCDPISGHVSLFWYQQALGQGPEFLTYFQNEAQLDKSGLPSDRFFAERPEGSVSTLKIQRTQQEDSAVYLCASPLETGELFFGEGSRLTVL.

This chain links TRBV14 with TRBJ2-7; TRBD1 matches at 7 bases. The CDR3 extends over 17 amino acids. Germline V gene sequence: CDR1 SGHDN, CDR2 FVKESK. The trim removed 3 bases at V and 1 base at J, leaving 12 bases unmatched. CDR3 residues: CASSHPSSGTDSYEQYF. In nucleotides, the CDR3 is TGTGCCAGCAGCCACCCGTCTTCCGGGACAGATTCCTACGAGCAGTACTTC. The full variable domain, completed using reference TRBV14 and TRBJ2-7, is EAGVTQFPSHSVIEKGQTVTLRCDPISGHDNLYWYRRVMGKEIKFLLHFVKESKQDESGMPNNRFLAERTGGTYSTLKVQPAELEDSGVYFCASSHPSSGTDSYEQYFGPGTRLTVT.

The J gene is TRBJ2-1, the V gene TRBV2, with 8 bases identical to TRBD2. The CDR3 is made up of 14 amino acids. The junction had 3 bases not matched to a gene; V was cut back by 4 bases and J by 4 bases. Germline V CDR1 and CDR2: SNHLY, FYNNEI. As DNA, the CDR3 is TGTGCCAGCAGTGGGCCTAGCGGGTACAATGAGCAGTTCTTC. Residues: CASSGPSGYNEQFF. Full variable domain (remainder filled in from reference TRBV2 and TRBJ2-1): EPEVTQTPSHQVTQMGQEVILRCVPISNHLYFYWYRQILGQKVEFLVSFYNNEISEKSEIFDDQFSVERPDGSNFTLKIRSTKLEDSAMYFCASSGPSGYNEQFFGPGTRLTVL.

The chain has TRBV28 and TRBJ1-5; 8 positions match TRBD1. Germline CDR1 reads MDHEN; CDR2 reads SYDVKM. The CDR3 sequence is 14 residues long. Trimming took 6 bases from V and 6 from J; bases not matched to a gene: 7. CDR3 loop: CASSLGQGGQPQHF. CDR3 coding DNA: TGTGCCAGCAGCCTAGGACAGGGTGGTCAGCCCCAGCATTTT.

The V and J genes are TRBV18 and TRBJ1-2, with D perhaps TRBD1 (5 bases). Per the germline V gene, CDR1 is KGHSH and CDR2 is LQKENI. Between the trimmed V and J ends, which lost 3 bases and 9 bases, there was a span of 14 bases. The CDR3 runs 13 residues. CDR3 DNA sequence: TGTGCCAGCTCACCGCGGGACCCTCAGAGCTACACCTTC. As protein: CASSPRDPQSYTF.

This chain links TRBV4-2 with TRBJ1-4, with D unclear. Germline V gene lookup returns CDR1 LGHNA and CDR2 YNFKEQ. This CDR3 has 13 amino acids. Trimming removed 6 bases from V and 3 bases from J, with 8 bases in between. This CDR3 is CASRAGPNEKLFF. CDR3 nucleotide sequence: TGTGCCAGCAGGGCAGGTCCTAATGAAAAACTGTTTTTT.

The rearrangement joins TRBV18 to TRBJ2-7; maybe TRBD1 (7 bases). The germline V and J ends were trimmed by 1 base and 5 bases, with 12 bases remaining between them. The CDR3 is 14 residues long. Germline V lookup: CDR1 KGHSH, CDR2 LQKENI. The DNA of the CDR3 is TGTGCCAGCTCACCACGACTAGGGGGCGACGAGCAGTACTTC. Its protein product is CASSPRLGGDEQYF.

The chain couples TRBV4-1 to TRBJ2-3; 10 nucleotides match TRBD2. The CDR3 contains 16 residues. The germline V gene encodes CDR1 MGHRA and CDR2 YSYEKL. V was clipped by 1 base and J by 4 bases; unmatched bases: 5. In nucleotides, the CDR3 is TGCGCCAGCAGCCAAGGAGCGGGAGGGGCAGCAGATACGCAGTATTTT. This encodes CASSQGAGGAADTQYF.

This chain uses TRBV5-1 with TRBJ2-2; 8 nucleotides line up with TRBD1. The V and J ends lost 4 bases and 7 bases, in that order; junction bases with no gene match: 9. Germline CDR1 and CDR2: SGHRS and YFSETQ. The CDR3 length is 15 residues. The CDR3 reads CASSPTTGVGGELFF. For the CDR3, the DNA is TGCGCCAGCAGCCCCACGACAGGGGTCGGCGGGGAGCTGTTTTTT. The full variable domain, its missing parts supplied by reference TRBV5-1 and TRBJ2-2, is KAGVTQTPRYLIKTRGQQVTLSCSPISGHRSVSWYQQTPGQGLQFLFEYFSETQRNKGNFPGRFSGRQFSNSRSEMNVSTLELGDSALYLCASSPTTGVGGELFFGEGSRLTVL.

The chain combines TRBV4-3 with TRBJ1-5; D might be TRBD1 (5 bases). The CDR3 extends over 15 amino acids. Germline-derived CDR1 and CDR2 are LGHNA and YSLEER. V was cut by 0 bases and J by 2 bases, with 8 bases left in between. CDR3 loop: CASSQDWGGNQPQHF. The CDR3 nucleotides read TGCGCCAGCAGCCAAGATTGGGGGGGCAATCAGCCCCAGCATTTT.

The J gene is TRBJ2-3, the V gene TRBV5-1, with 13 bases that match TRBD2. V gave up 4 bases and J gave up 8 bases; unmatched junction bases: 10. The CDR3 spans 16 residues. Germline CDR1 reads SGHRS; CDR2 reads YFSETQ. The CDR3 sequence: CASSPGLAGDPGTQYF. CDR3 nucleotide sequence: TGCGCCAGCAGCCCTGGACTAGCGGGGGACCCTGGTACGCAGTATTTT.

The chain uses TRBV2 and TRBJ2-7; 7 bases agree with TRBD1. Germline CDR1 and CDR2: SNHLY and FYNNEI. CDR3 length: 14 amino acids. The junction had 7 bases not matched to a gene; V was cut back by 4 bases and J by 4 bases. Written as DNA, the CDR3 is TGTGCCAGCAGTGGCCTGACAGGGCGGTACGAGCAGTACTTC. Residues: CASSGLTGRYEQYF.

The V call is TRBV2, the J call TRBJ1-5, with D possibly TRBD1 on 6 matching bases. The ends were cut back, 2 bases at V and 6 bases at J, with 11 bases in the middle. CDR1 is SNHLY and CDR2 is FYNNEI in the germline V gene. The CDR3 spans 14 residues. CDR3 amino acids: CASSENQGSQPQHF. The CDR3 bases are TGTGCCAGCAGTGAAAACCAGGGGTCTCAGCCCCAGCATTTT.

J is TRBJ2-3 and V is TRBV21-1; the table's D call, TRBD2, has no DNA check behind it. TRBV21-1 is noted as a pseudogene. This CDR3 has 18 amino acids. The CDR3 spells CASSKTKTSGEFTDTQYF. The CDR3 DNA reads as TGTGCCAGCAGCAAAACAAAGACTAGCGGGGAATTCACAGATACGCAGTATTTT.

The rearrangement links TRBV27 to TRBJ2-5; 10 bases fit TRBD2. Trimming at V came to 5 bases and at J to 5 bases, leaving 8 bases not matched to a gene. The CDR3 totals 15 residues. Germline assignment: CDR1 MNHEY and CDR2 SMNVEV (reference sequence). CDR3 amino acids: CASSVRLAGAETQYF. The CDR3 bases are TGTGCCAGCAGTGTACGGCTAGCGGGAGCGGAGACCCAGTACTTC.

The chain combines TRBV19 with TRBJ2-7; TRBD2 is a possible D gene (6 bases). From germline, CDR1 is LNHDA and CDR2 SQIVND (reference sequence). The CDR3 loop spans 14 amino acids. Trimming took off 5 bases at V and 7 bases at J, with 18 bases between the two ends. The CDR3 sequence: CASSPRGLTGEQYF. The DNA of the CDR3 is TGTGCCAGTAGTCCAAGGGGACTGACGGGAGAGCAGTACTTC.

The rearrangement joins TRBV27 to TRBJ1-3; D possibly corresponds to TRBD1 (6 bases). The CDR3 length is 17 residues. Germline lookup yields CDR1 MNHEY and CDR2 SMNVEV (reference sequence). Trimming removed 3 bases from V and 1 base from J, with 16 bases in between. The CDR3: CASSLGGGAASGNTIYF. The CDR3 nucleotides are TGTGCCAGCAGTTTGGGCGGGGGGGCTGCTTCTGGAAACACCATATATTTT.

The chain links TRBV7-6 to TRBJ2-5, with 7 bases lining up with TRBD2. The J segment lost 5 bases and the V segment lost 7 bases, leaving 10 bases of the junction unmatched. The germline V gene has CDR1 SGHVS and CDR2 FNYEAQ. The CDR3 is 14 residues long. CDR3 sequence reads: CASMPQAGLETQYF. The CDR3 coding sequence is TGTGCCAGCATGCCCCAAGCGGGGCTGGAGACCCAGTACTTC. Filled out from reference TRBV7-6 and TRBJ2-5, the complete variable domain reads GAGVSQSPRYKVTKRGQDVALRCDPISGHVSLYWYRQALGQGPEFLTYFNYEAQQDKSGLPNDRFSAERPEGSISTLTIQRTEQRDSAMYRCASMPQAGLETQYFGPGTRLLVL.

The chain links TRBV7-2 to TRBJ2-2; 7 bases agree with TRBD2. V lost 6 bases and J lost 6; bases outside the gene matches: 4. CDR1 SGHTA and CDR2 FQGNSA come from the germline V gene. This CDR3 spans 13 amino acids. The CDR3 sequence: CASRFGLAGELFF. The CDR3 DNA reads TGTGCCAGCAGATTTGGACTAGCCGGGGAGCTGTTTTTT. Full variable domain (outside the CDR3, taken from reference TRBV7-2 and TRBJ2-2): GAGVSQSPSNKVTEKGKDVELRCDPISGHTALYWYRQSLGQGLEFLIYFQGNSAPDKSGLPSDRFSAERTGGSVSTLTIQRTQQEDSAVYLCASRFGLAGELFFGEGSRLTVL.